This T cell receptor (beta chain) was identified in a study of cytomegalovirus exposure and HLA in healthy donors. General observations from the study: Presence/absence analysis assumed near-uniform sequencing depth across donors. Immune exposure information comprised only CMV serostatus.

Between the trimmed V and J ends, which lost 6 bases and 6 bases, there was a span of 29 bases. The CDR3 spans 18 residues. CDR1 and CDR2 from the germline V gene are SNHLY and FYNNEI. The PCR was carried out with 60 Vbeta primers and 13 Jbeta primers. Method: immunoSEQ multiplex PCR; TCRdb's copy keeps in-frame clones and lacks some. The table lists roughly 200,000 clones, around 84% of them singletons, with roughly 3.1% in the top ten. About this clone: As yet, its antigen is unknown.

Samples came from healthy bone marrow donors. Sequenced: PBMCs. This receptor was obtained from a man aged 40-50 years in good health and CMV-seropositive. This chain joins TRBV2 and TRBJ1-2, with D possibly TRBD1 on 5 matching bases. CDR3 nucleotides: TGTGCCAGCAGCCCGAAGGGCAGGGATAGTAGGCTCTTGGATGGCTACACCTTC. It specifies CASSPKGRDSRLLDGYTF.